These T cell receptor beta chains were read from a single sample in a study of cytomegalovirus exposure and HLA in healthy donors. Here immunoSEQ multiplex PCR was the method, and the copy in TCRdb shows in-frame clones only, minus some. This sample yields approximately 110,000 clones, of which 65% to 75% are seen a single time; over 3.5% belongs to the top ten. Sample: PBMCs. The receptor source for this set is a woman between 45 and 60 years old in good health and CMV-seropositive. Each CDR3 is given with its conserved first and last residue. Each record gives: V gene, clone size, J gene, D gene, CDR3 protein, CDR3 DNA. D genes are given only for firm matches. Rows give clone size only sometimes, using once, few, many, or a class for an expanded clone.

TRBV5-1	.	TRBJ2-6	TRBD1	CASSSNRDRDSGANVLTF	TGCGCCAGCAGCTCCAATAGGGACAGGGACTCTGGGGCCAACGTCCTGACTTTC
TRBV6-5	.	TRBJ2-2	.	CASMMVQANTGELFF	TGTGCCAGCATGATGGTACAAGCGAACACCGGGGAGCTGTTTTTT
TRBV19	.	TRBJ2-2	.	CASSIERHRELFF	TGTGCCAGTAGTATAGAGAGGCACCGGGAGCTGTTTTTT
TRBV9	once	TRBJ2-5	.	CASSVTGSGETQYF	TGTGCCAGCAGCGTAACGGGGAGCGGAGAGACCCAGTACTTC
TRBV7-2	few	TRBJ2-1	TRBD1	CASSLGQVLNEQFF	TGTGCCAGCAGCTTGGGACAGGTCCTAAATGAGCAGTTCTTC
TRBV11-2	.	TRBJ2-1	.	CASSQGDNEQFF	TGTGCCAGCAGCCAAGGAGACAATGAGCAGTTCTTC
TRBV5-1	.	TRBJ2-3	.	CASSSGTSTDTQYF	TGCGCCAGCAGCTCGGGGACTAGCACAGATACGCAGTATTTT
TRBV5-5	.	TRBJ2-2	.	CASSLLTNTGELFF	TGTGCCAGCAGCTTGTTAACGAACACCGGGGAGCTGTTTTTT
TRBV6-1	.	TRBJ2-2	TRBD2	CASSVLAGGPANTGELFF	TGTGCCAGCAGTGTACTAGCGGGGGGACCGGCGAACACCGGGGAGCTGTTTTTT
TRBV19	once	TRBJ2-6	.	CASSMGRASGANVLTF	TGTGCCAGTAGTATGGGCAGGGCGTCTGGGGCCAACGTCCTGACTTTC
TRBV18	once	TRBJ1-5	TRBD1	CASSLGGINQPQHF	TGTGCCAGCTCACTAGGGGGCATCAATCAGCCCCAGCATTTT
TRBV23-1	.	TRBJ2-3	TRBD1	CASSQWTGGDTQYF	TGCGCCAGCAGTCAATGGACAGGGGGAGATACGCAGTATTTT
TRBV11-2	.	TRBJ2-7	TRBD1	CASRIFGTGNGEQYF	TGTGCCAGCAGAATTTTCGGGACAGGCAACGGCGAGCAGTACTTC
TRBV10-1	.	TRBJ1-1	TRBD1	CASSAGGSNTEAFF	TGCGCCAGCAGTGCAGGGGGCTCGAACACTGAAGCTTTCTTT
TRBV18	.	TRBJ2-7	TRBD1	CASSPNLGQGNEQYF	TGTGCCAGCTCACCAAACCTGGGACAGGGGAACGAGCAGTACTTC
TRBV11-3	.	TRBJ2-6	.	CASSLAGAGANVLTF	TGTGCCAGCAGCTTAGCGGGAGCTGGGGCCAACGTCCTGACTTTC
TRBV7-2	.	TRBJ2-7	TRBD2	CASSTYTSGVSYEQYF	TGTGCCAGCAGCACCTACACTAGCGGGGTCTCCTACGAGCAGTACTTC
TRBV21-1	.	TRBJ2-3	.	CASSPEGVPASGVNTQYF	TGTGCCAGCAGTCCAGAAGGCGTTCCGGCTAGCGGGGTCAATACGCAGTATTTT
TRBV11-3	.	TRBJ2-1	TRBD1	CASSFTGDGSEQFF	TGTGCCAGCAGCTTTACAGGGGACGGCAGTGAGCAGTTCTTC
TRBV27	few	TRBJ1-4	TRBD1	CASSLAGGNEKLFF	TGTGCCAGCAGTTTAGCAGGGGGCAATGAAAAACTGTTTTTT
TRBV4-2	.	TRBJ2-3	TRBD2	CASSQDAGGVDTQYF	TGTGCCAGCAGCCAAGATGCCGGGGGGGTAGATACGCAGTATTTT
TRBV5-4	.	TRBJ1-5	.	CASSFGPGDDQPQHF	TGTGCCAGCAGCTTTGGCCCGGGGGACGATCAGCCCCAGCATTTT
TRBV7-9	.	TRBJ2-1	.	CASSLYVGERNEQFF	TGTGCCAGCAGCTTGTACGTCGGGGAACGGAATGAGCAGTTCTTC
TRBV10-3	.	TRBJ2-7	TRBD1	CAITLGQGPNYEQYF	TGTGCCATCACCCTCGGACAGGGGCCAAATTACGAGCAGTACTTC
TRBV5-4	.	TRBJ2-3	TRBD2	CASTGGGGLGDTQYF	TGTGCCAGCACCGGCGGCGGGGGGCTGGGAGATACGCAGTATTTT
TRBV28	.	TRBJ2-5	TRBD1	CASSLPPGGFQETQYF	TGTGCCAGCAGTTTGCCGCCAGGGGGCTTCCAAGAGACCCAGTACTTC
TRBV7-9	.	TRBJ1-3	.	CASSLGARGNSGNTIYF	TGTGCCAGCAGCTTGGGTGCCAGGGGTAACTCTGGAAACACCATATATTTT
TRBV18	.	TRBJ1-2	TRBD1	CASSPLDRGESGYTF	TGTGCCAGCTCACCACTCGACAGGGGGGAAAGTGGCTACACCTTC
TRBV4-1	.	TRBJ1-1	TRBD1	CASSQFDRGLKNTEAFF	TGCGCCAGCAGCCAATTTGACAGGGGGCTGAAGAACACTGAAGCTTTCTTT
TRBV28	.	TRBJ2-7	TRBD1	CASSFTGDVSYEQYF	TGTGCCAGCAGTTTCACAGGGGATGTCTCCTACGAGCAGTACTTC
TRBV18	.	TRBJ1-5	.	CASSPHRNQPQHF	TGTGCCAGCTCACCTCACAGAAATCAGCCCCAGCATTTT
TRBV5-6	.	TRBJ2-7	TRBD1	CASSFRQGGEQYF	TGTGCCAGCAGCTTTCGACAGGGGGGTGAGCAGTACTTC
TRBV5-1	.	TRBJ1-2	TRBD1	CASSWRLGTGGPLVYGYTF	TGCGCCAGCAGCTGGCGCCTCGGGACAGGGGGCCCTTTAGTCTATGGCTACACCTTC
TRBV7-6	.	TRBJ1-1	.	CASSTGQHTEAFF	TGTGCCAGCAGCACTGGACAGCACACTGAAGCTTTCTTT
TRBV7-9	few	TRBJ2-1	TRBD2	CASTQLAVNNEQFF	TGTGCCAGCACCCAACTAGCGGTGAACAATGAGCAGTTCTTC
TRBV29-1	few	TRBJ2-3	TRBD1	CSVEGGSRGLVFDTDTQYF	TGCAGCGTTGAAGGGGGGTCCAGGGGGCTCGTATTTGACACAGATACGCAGTATTTT
TRBV7-8	.	TRBJ2-7	TRBD1	CASSLGQATYEQYF	TGTGCCAGCAGCCTAGGACAGGCCACGTACGAGCAGTACTTC
TRBV5-1	.	TRBJ2-5	TRBD1	CASSYGQGQETQYF	TGCGCCAGCAGCTACGGACAGGGCCAAGAGACCCAGTACTTC
TRBV29-1	.	TRBJ2-5	.	CSVVSREETQYF	TGCAGCGTTGTTTCCAGGGAAGAGACCCAGTACTTC
TRBV19	few	TRBJ1-2	.	CASSPTGPSNYGYTF	TGTGCCAGTAGTCCAACAGGACCCTCTAACTATGGCTACACCTTC
TRBV10-3	.	TRBJ2-5	.	CAISVVTTGPETQYF	TGTGCCATCAGTGTGGTCACCACAGGGCCGGAGACCCAGTACTTC
TRBV4-1	.	TRBJ2-2	.	CASSQAPGELFF	TGCGCCAGCAGCCAAGCTCCCGGGGAGCTGTTTTTT
TRBV6-1	.	TRBJ1-5	.	CASSENRRTQHF	TGTGCCAGCAGTGAAAATAGGAGGACCCAGCATTTT
TRBV28	.	TRBJ1-2	.	CASSLWSGNYGYTF	TGTGCCAGCAGTTTATGGTCGGGAAACTATGGCTACACCTTC
TRBV11-3	.	TRBJ2-4	.	CASSYGVPAIQYF	TGTGCCAGCAGCTACGGGGTTCCGGCTATTCAGTACTTC
TRBV5-1	.	TRBJ1-3	.	CASSLGSGTGYSGNTIYF	TGCGCCAGCAGCTTGGGATCTGGTACAGGGTACTCCGGAAACACCATATATTTT
TRBV11-2	.	TRBJ2-1	TRBD2	CASGPRTSEDEQFF	TGTGCCAGCGGCCCCAGGACTAGTGAGGATGAGCAGTTCTTC
TRBV5-5	.	TRBJ2-2	TRBD1	CASSPGTGRDTGELFF	TGTGCCAGCAGCCCCGGGACAGGGAGGGACACCGGGGAGCTGTTTTTT
TRBV7-6	.	TRBJ1-1	.	CASSLYRQARMNTEAFF	TGTGCCAGCAGCTTATATCGTCAGGCCCGCATGAACACTGAAGCTTTCTTT
TRBV5-1	.	TRBJ2-7	TRBD2	CASSVATSGTYEQYF	TGCGCCAGCAGCGTGGCCACTAGCGGGACCTACGAGCAGTACTTC
TRBV2	.	TRBJ2-7	.	CASSGTGYEQYF	TGTGCCAGTTCGGGTACAGGCTACGAGCAGTACTTC
TRBV7-3	once	TRBJ2-1	.	CASSSGFSSNEQFF	TGTGCCAGCAGCTCTGGTTTTAGCTCCAATGAGCAGTTCTTC
TRBV15	.	TRBJ2-1	.	CATSMNPGPGFSYNEQFF	TGTGCCACCAGCATGAACCCCGGCCCCGGGTTCTCCTACAATGAGCAGTTCTTC
TRBV7-6	.	TRBJ2-6	TRBD1	CASSLETGGSGANVLTF	TGTGCCAGCAGCTTAGAGACAGGGGGCTCTGGGGCCAACGTCCTGACTTTC